The rows below give T cell receptor beta chains drawn from one sample of a study of tumor-infiltrating lymphocytes in localized non-small cell lung cancer. Clones were sequenced by immunoSEQ multiplex PCR, and TCRdb holds only the in-frame ones, with some missing. Here the sample spans about 8,500 clones, around 75% being singletons. Sequences were obtained from uninvolved lung tissue not adjacent to the tumor. The receptors derive from a human donor with non-small cell lung cancer. Each CDR3 is given with its conserved first and last residue. A D gene is named only where the DNA matches it firmly. Not all rows give a size; the values are once, few, many and, for expanded clones, a class.

J gene | D gene | clone size | V gene | CDR3 DNA | CDR3 protein
TRBJ1-3 | - | - | TRBV7-9 | TGTGCCAGCAGCCAAACAGGGGGAAACACCATATATTTT | CASSQTGGNTIYF
TRBJ2-1 | - | - | TRBV30 | TGTTCCCAGAGGGGGGAGGGCAGCAATGAGCAGTTCTTC | CSQRGEGSNEQFF
TRBJ2-7 | - | - | TRBV11-2 | TGTGCCAGCAGCTTAGATCTGGGCAGAAGGGTCCCCGAGCAGTACTTC | CASSLDLGRRVPEQYF
TRBJ1-2 | - | few | TRBV30 | TGTGCCTGGAGTCTGAGGGGCGAAACGTACACCTTC | CAWSLRGETYTF
TRBJ2-7 | TRBD2 | - | TRBV7-2 | TGTGCCAGCAGCTCGTTAGCGGGAGGGTCAGCCGAGCAGTACTTC | CASSSLAGGSAEQYF
TRBJ2-3 | TRBD1 | - | TRBV10-3 | TGTGCCATCGGGACAGGGGGGGGCACAGATACGCAGTATTTT | CAIGTGGGTDTQYF
TRBJ2-2 | - | few | TRBV28 | TGTGCCAGCAGCACTCGACGAACCCCGCTTCCTAAGCTGTTTTTT | CASSTRRTPLPKLFF
TRBJ2-5 | - | - | TRBV25-1 | TGTGCCAGCAGTGAATATATTGGGGTAGAGACCCAGTACTTC | CASSEYIGVETQYF
TRBJ1-1 | TRBD1 | - | TRBV6-4 | TGTGCCAGCAACCCAGGACAGGGGGCCTTAATGAACACTGAAGCTTTCTTT | CASNPGQGALMNTEAFF
TRBJ1-4 | TRBD1 | once | TRBV30 | TGTGCCTGGAGTCCAACAGGGGTGGATGAAAAACTGTTTTTT | CAWSPTGVDEKLFF
TRBJ2-5 | TRBD2 | - | TRBV9 | TGTGCCAGCAGCGTAGGGGCTAGCGGGAGTGAGACCCAGTACTTC | CASSVGASGSETQYF
TRBJ1-1 | TRBD1 | - | TRBV6-5 | TGTGCCAGCAGTCGAGGGACAGGGGGCACCACTGAAGCTTTCTTT | CASSRGTGGTTEAFF
TRBJ2-7 | - | - | TRBV28 | TGTGCCAGCACCCACCCGACCTCTTACGAGCAGTACTTC | CASTHPTSYEQYF
TRBJ1-2 | - | - | TRBV28 | TGTGCCAGCAGTTTGGGGTCAGGGTCTAGTGGCTACACCTTC | CASSLGSGSSGYTF
TRBJ2-7 | - | - | TRBV6-5 | TGTGCCAGCAGTTACTCTAGGGTGGGGGAGCAGTACTTC | CASSYSRVGEQYF
TRBJ2-5 | - | - | TRBV11-1 | TGTGCCAGCTCCTGGGGCTATACCTCGGAGACCCAGTACTTC | CASSWGYTSETQYF
TRBJ2-1 | - | - | TRBV19 | TGTGCCAGTAGTATCCCAAACGGGATTAGTCGGTTCTTC | CASSIPNGISRFF
TRBJ2-5 | TRBD1 | - | TRBV7-2 | TGTGCCAGCAGCTCGGACAGGGGGCCCCAGTACTTC | CASSSDRGPQYF
TRBJ2-7 | - | - | TRBV27 | TGTGCCAGCAGTTTTGGGGTCACCCCCTCTGGCGAGCAGTACTTC | CASSFGVTPSGEQYF
TRBJ2-1 | - | few | TRBV6-5 | TGTGCCAGCAGACTGGCGTTCTCCTACAATGAGCAGTTCTTC | CASRLAFSYNEQFF
TRBJ2-7 | - | few | TRBV6-6 | TGTGCCAGCAGTGAGAACAGGCGGCGCGACTTC | CASSENRRRDF
TRBJ2-3 | - | - | TRBV5-4 | TGTGCCAGCAGCTTGGACACTCGCACAGATACGCAGTATTTT | CASSLDTRTDTQYF
TRBJ1-5 | - | few | TRBV28 | TGTGCCATATCGGACCCCATCAATCAGCCCCAGCATTTT | CAISDPINQPQHF
TRBJ1-1 | - | few | TRBV5-1 | TGCGCCAGCAGCCCAGGGGACATGAACACTGAAGCTTTCTTT | CASSPGDMNTEAFF
TRBJ2-3 | - | - | TRBV2 | TGTGCCAGCATAAACGGTCCTAGCACAGATACGCAGTATTTT | CASINGPSTDTQYF
TRBJ2-3 | TRBD2 | - | TRBV5-1 | TGCGCCAGCAGCTGGGGGGCCCAGGCGGGAGGGCCCTCAGATACGCAGTATTTT | CASSWGAQAGGPSDTQYF
TRBJ1-5 | - | - | TRBV7-8 | TGTGCCAGCAGCTTAGGAGCTGGGGGCGGTTTTTATCAGCCCCAGCATTTT | CASSLGAGGGFYQPQHF
TRBJ1-2 | - | - | TRBV7-9 | TGTGCCAGCAGCTTTCTAGAGAACTATGGCTACACCTTC | CASSFLENYGYTF
TRBJ2-7 | - | - | TRBV29-1 | TGCAGCGTTGAAGGAAGTTCTGCGGGCAGAGACGAGCAGTACTTC | CSVEGSSAGRDEQYF
TRBJ2-1 | TRBD2 | - | TRBV27 | TGTGCCAGCAGGGTTAGCGGGAGGTTTTATGAGCAGTTCTTC | CASRVSGRFYEQFF
TRBJ1-1 | - | - | TRBV28 | TGTGCCAGCAGTTTACCCAGGCAAGAAGCTTTCTTT | CASSLPRQEAFF
TRBJ1-3 | - | - | TRBV6-5 | TGTGCCAGCAGTTACAAAAACACCATATATTTT | CASSYKNTIYF
TRBJ1-4 | - | - | TRBV5-1 | TGCGCCAGCAGCTCCCGGGACCTCTTGAGGGATGAAAAACTGTTTTTT | CASSSRDLLRDEKLFF
TRBJ2-7 | - | few | TRBV13 | TGTGCCAGCAGCTTTGGGCAGGGCAACGAGCAGTACTTC | CASSFGQGNEQYF
TRBJ2-3 | - | - | TRBV4-2 | TGTGCCAGCAGCCAAAAGCAGGACGTCTCAGATACGCAGTATTTT | CASSQKQDVSDTQYF
TRBJ2-7 | TRBD1 | - | TRBV14 | TGTGCCAGCAGCCTCTCCCGGGACAGGAGTTTAGGCCCATTCTACGAGCAGTACTTC | CASSLSRDRSLGPFYEQYF
TRBJ2-3 | - | few | TRBV4-3 | TGCGCCAGCAGCCAAGGGGCTCAAGGGGATACGCAGTATTTT | CASSQGAQGDTQYF
TRBJ1-1 | TRBD1 | few | TRBV6-1 | TGTGCCAGCAGGGATAGACAGGGATTGAACACTGAAGCTTTCTTT | CASRDRQGLNTEAFF
TRBJ2-6 | - | - | TRBV29-1 | TGCAGCGTTGATACCCGCTCTGGGGCCAACGTCCTGACTTTC | CSVDTRSGANVLTF
TRBJ1-2 | TRBD1 | - | TRBV5-1 | TGCGCCAGCAGCCCAGAGACAGGGGATTTATATGGCTACACCTTC | CASSPETGDLYGYTF
TRBJ1-4 | - | - | TRBV4-2 | TGTGCCAGCAGCCAAGATGGGACCGAACTTAATGAAAAACTGTTTTTT | CASSQDGTELNEKLFF
TRBJ1-5 | - | few | TRBV27 | TGTGCCAGCAGTTTAAGCTACAATCAGCCCCAGCATTTT | CASSLSYNQPQHF
TRBJ2-1 | TRBD1 | - | TRBV4-3 | TGCGCCAGCAGCCAAGGGGGACAGAAGTACAATGAGCAGTTCTTC | CASSQGGQKYNEQFF
TRBJ1-2 | TRBD1 | medium-sized | TRBV28 | TGTGCCAGCAGACAATTCACAGGGGGCGCCGGTGGCTACACCTTC | CASRQFTGGAGGYTF
TRBJ1-2 | - | - | TRBV4-1 | TGCGCCAGCAGCCAAGACTCCCGCTATGGCTACACCTTC | CASSQDSRYGYTF
TRBJ2-2 | TRBD2 | few | TRBV9 | TGTGCCAGCAGCGATGGGAGCGGGGGAACCGGGGAGCTGTTTTTT | CASSDGSGGTGELFF
TRBJ1-1 | - | large | TRBV30 | TGTGCCTGGAGAATCGGGCTGAACACTGAAGCTTTCTTT | CAWRIGLNTEAFF
TRBJ2-5 | TRBD1 | few | TRBV7-9 | TGTGCCAGCAGGATAGGGGGCTCCCAAGAGACCCAGTACTTC | CASRIGGSQETQYF
TRBJ2-1 | TRBD2 | - | TRBV7-9 | TGTGCCAGCAGCCGGACTAGTCCTTGGGAGCAGTTCTTC | CASSRTSPWEQFF
TRBJ2-1 | TRBD1 | few | TRBV19 | TGTGCCAGTAGTACAACAGGGGCGACAGGTATCAATGAGCAGTTCTTC | CASSTTGATGINEQFF
TRBJ2-2 | - | - | TRBV9 | TGTGCCAGCAGCACCGAGGCGGGACCGAACACCGGGGAGCTGTTTTTT | CASSTEAGPNTGELFF
TRBJ2-3 | - | once | TRBV9 | TGTGCCAGCAGCGTAGTTGAGGAAGATACGCAGTATTTT | CASSVVEEDTQYF
TRBJ1-4 | - | - | TRBV5-1 | TGCGCCAGCAGCTTGTATGGTACAACTAATGAAAAACTGTTTTTT | CASSLYGTTNEKLFF
TRBJ2-7 | - | - | TRBV10-3 | TGTGCCATCAGGGAACAGGGCGGAAGTGAGAACTTC | CAIREQGGSENF
TRBJ1-2 | - | - | TRBV7-8 | TGTGCCAGCAGCCGCGGTGTCAGCCTGTTCTATGGCTACACCTTC | CASSRGVSLFYGYTF